These 27 T cell receptor beta chains originate from one sample sequenced in a study of cytomegalovirus exposure and HLA in healthy donors. The study ran its PCR with 60 Vbeta and 13 Jbeta primers. TCRdb's copy holds only in-frame clones and misses some; the assay was immunoSEQ multiplex PCR. The sample shows 95,000 to 150,000 clones, around 77% of them seen only once. Sequences were obtained from PBMCs. These receptors came from a woman between 40 and 55 years old in good health and CMV-seropositive.

V is TRBV5-1 and J is TRBJ2-7; 9 bases line up with TRBD1. V shed 4 bases, J shed 6 bases, and the junction held 8 bases outside the gene matches. The CDR3 is 14 residues long. Germline V lookup: CDR1 SGHRS, CDR2 YFSETQ. CDR3 DNA sequence: TGCGCCAGCAGCCCGGGACAGGGTAGTTTCGAGCAGTACTTC. Translated, it gives CASSPGQGSFEQYF.

The chain employs TRBV19 and TRBJ1-5; TRBD1 might be the D (6 bases). This CDR3 is 13 amino acids long. Looked up from germline, CDR1 is LNHDA and CDR2 is SQIVND (reference sequence). V was shortened by 4 bases and J by 7 bases, with 11 bases between the two germline ends. The CDR3 loop is CASSRTVVQPQHF. CDR3 DNA sequence: TGTGCCAGTAGTAGGACAGTGGTCCAGCCCCAGCATTTT.

V is TRBV29-1 and J is TRBJ2-3; no firm D call. V was pared by 8 bases and J by 4 bases, with 16 bases between. The length of the CDR3 is 13 residues. Germline V gives CDR1 SQVTM, CDR2 ANQGSEA. CDR3 nucleotides: TGCAGCTGTATGTATCGGTTAGCAGATACGCAGTATTTT. Protein: CSCMYRLADTQYF.

This clone was detected only a few times. The V gene is TRBV4-2, the J gene TRBJ2-1, with TRBD2 matching over 14 bases. Trimming removed 5 bases from V and 5 bases from J; junction bases left unmatched: 2. Germline values: CDR1 LGHNA, CDR2 YNFKEQ. The CDR3 contains 15 residues. CDR3 sequence: CASSETSGRDNEQFF. The DNA for the CDR3 is TGTGCCAGCAGCGAGACTAGCGGGAGGGACAATGAGCAGTTCTTC.

The V call is TRBV5-6, the J call TRBJ1-4, with D hard to call. The V end lost 0 bases, the J end lost 10 bases, and 16 bases lay between the germline ends. The CDR3 is made up of 15 amino acids. The germline gives CDR1 SGHDT, CDR2 YYEEEE. In nucleotides, the CDR3 is TGTGCCAGCAGCTTGGTAACTGGGGAGGCGCTAAAACTGTTTTTT. It encodes CASSLVTGEALKLFF. The full variable domain, completed using reference TRBV5-6 and TRBJ1-4, is DAGVTQSPTHLIKTRGQQVTLRCSPKSGHDTVSWYQQALGQGPQFIFQYYEEEERQRGNFPDRFSGHQFPNYSSELNVNALLLGDSALYLCASSLVTGEALKLFFGSGTQLSVL.

V is TRBV4-1 and J is TRBJ1-5; 12 positions match TRBD1. V gave up 4 bases and J gave up 7 bases; unmatched junction bases: 5. The CDR3 has 15 amino acids. CDR1 is MGHRA, CDR2 YSYEKL, per germline. For the CDR3, the DNA is TGCGCCAGCAGCCGGGGACAGGGGGCTGAGCAGCCCCAGCATTTT. Translated, it gives CASSRGQGAEQPQHF.

This chain connects TRBV6-6 to TRBJ2-5; TRBD2 is a possible D gene (5 bases). CDR1 and CDR2 from the germline V gene are MNHNY and SVGAGI (reference sequence). V lost 0 bases and J lost 7, with 12 bases in between. CDR3 length equals 14 residues. The CDR3 sequence: CASSYSRDAGTQYF. CDR3 DNA sequence: TGTGCCAGCAGTTACTCAAGAGATGCGGGGACCCAGTACTTC.

This chain joins TRBV9 and TRBJ1-1; 9 nucleotides align to TRBD1. Germline V gene sequence: CDR1 SGDLS, CDR2 YYNGEE. V dropped 1 base and J dropped 5; count of bases not matched to a gene: 6. The length of the CDR3 is 15 residues. The CDR3 coding sequence is TGTGCCAGCAGCGTATTAGGACAGGGGACGACTGAAGCTTTCTTT. The encoded protein is CASSVLGQGTTEAFF.

This clone has just a few counts. J is TRBJ2-7 and V is TRBV5-1; D is possibly TRBD1 (6 bases). Per the germline V gene, CDR1 is SGHRS and CDR2 is YFSETQ. The CDR3 totals 15 residues. V lost 2 bases and J 2 bases, leaving 14 bases between the germline ends. CDR3 bases: TGCGCCAGCAGCTTAGGGTGGGGGCCGACCTACGAGCAGTACTTC. Translated, it gives CASSLGWGPTYEQYF. The whole variable domain, filled in from reference TRBV5-1 and TRBJ2-7, reads KAGVTQTPRYLIKTRGQQVTLSCSPISGHRSVSWYQQTPGQGLQFLFEYFSETQRNKGNFPGRFSGRQFSNSRSEMNVSTLELGDSALYLCASSLGWGPTYEQYFGPGTRLTVT.

This chain links TRBV6-5 with TRBJ1-1, with D possibly matching TRBD1 (5 bases). This CDR3 is built from 14 residues. Germline V gives CDR1 MNHEY, CDR2 SVGAGI. Between the trimmed V and J ends, which lost 7 bases and 11 bases, there was a span of 23 bases. CDR3 sequence: CASTVGEGLSRAFF. The CDR3 DNA sequence: TGTGCCAGCACCGTGGGGGAGGGCCTAAGTCGGGCTTTCTTT.

This clone was counted once. As DNA, the CDR3 is TGTGCCAGCAGCCCAGCGAACCTCTCCTACGAGCAGTACTTC. Its protein is CASSPANLSYEQYF. The chain has TRBV7-9 and TRBJ2-7; D unresolved. V was cut by 5 bases and J by 0 bases, with 11 bases left in between. Germline CDR1 and CDR2: SEHNR and FQNEAQ (reference sequence). The CDR3 sequence is 14 residues long.

The chain joins TRBV5-1 to TRBJ2-5, with 8 bases that match TRBD1. The closer fit of TRBJ2-7 to the DNA end suggests the J call may be wrong. The CDR3 totals 14 residues. The germline V gene encodes CDR1 SGHRS and CDR2 YFSETQ. CDR3 nucleotide sequence: TGCGCCAGCAGCTCCTGGACAGGGCCCCACGAGCAGTACTTC. Its protein product is CASSSWTGPHEQYF.

The chain recombines TRBV29-1 with TRBJ2-3; 7 positions agree with TRBD2. This CDR3 comprises 14 residues. The V gene's germline CDR1 is SQVTM and CDR2 ANQGSEA. The V gene end was trimmed by 8 bases and the J gene end by 5 bases; junction bases not matched to a gene: 13. DNA of the CDR3: TGCAGCCCCACCGGGACTACGCGTTTAGATACGCAGTATTTT. Translation: CSPTGTTRLDTQYF.

This clone has a handful of counts. The rearrangement uses TRBV5-6 and TRBJ1-4; TRBD1 is a possible D gene (6 bases). V lost 3 bases to trimming and J lost 1 base, with 16 bases between them. CDR3 length: 17 amino acids. Germline lookup yields CDR1 SGHDT and CDR2 YYEEEE. The CDR3 here is CASSWGGAARTNEKLFF. For the CDR3, the DNA is TGTGCCAGCAGCTGGGGGGGGGCGGCACGAACTAATGAAAAACTGTTTTTT.

The genes are TRBV2 and TRBJ1-6; D is unclear. The CDR3 is 13 residues long. Germline V gene data show CDR1 as SNHLY and CDR2 as FYNNEI. V gave up 3 bases and J gave up 4 bases, with 4 bases separating them. CDR3 sequence: CASSDSYNSPLHF. For the CDR3, the DNA is TGTGCCAGCAGTGACAGTTATAATTCACCCCTCCACTTT.

The chain carries TRBV11-2 and TRBJ2-3; D is unresolved. Germline assignment: CDR1 SGHAT and CDR2 FQNNGV. The CDR3 totals 14 residues. V lost 3 bases to trimming and J lost 0 bases, with 7 bases between them. CDR3 DNA: TGTGCCAGCAGCTTCGCGTCTAGCACAGATACGCAGTATTTT. It is translated as CASSFASSTDTQYF.

The CDR3 protein is CASSSTSPPDTQYF. In DNA form, the CDR3 reads TGTGCCAGCAGCTCCACATCCCCACCAGATACGCAGTATTTT. This sequence joins TRBV7-3 and TRBJ2-3; D call uncertain. This CDR3 is built from 14 residues. V was trimmed by 4 bases and J by 4 bases, leaving 12 bases between them. The germline gives CDR1 SGHTA, CDR2 FQGTGA.

V and J are TRBV7-9 and TRBJ2-7; D might be TRBD2 (6 bases). Per germline, CDR1 SEHNR and CDR2 FQNEAQ (reference sequence). The CDR3 length is 15 residues. Trimming pared 0 bases from V and 2 bases from J, leaving 11 bases between. The CDR3 here is CASSLAQEGPYEQYF. The CDR3 coding sequence is TGTGCCAGCAGCTTAGCGCAGGAGGGACCCTACGAGCAGTACTTC. Variable domain in full (rest from reference TRBV7-9 and TRBJ2-7): DTGVSQNPRHKITKRGQNVTFRCDPISEHNRLYWYRQTLGQGPEFLTYFQNEAQLEKSRLLSDRFSAERPKGSFSTLEIQRTEQGDSAMYLCASSLAQEGPYEQYFGPGTRLTVT.

This rearrangement joins TRBV5-1 to TRBJ2-3; the D is unclear. The germline gives CDR1 SGHRS, CDR2 YFSETQ. The CDR3 contains 16 residues. V gave up 0 bases and J gave up 1 base, with 12 bases separating them. In DNA form, the CDR3 reads TGCGCCAGCAGCTTGGTAGCTAGAACTCGCACAGATACGCAGTATTTT. The encoded protein is CASSLVARTRTDTQYF. Variable domain in full (rest from reference TRBV5-1 and TRBJ2-3): KAGVTQTPRYLIKTRGQQVTLSCSPISGHRSVSWYQQTPGQGLQFLFEYFSETQRNKGNFPGRFSGRQFSNSRSEMNVSTLELGDSALYLCASSLVARTRTDTQYFGPGTRLTVL.

The rearrangement joins TRBV5-1 to TRBJ1-1; D remains ambiguous. Trimming took off 0 bases at V and 0 bases at J, with 6 bases between the two ends. Germline CDR1 SGHRS, CDR2 YFSETQ. This CDR3 is built from 14 residues. The CDR3 coding sequence is TGCGCCAGCAGCTTGGCTAGCTTGAACACTGAAGCTTTCTTT. It encodes CASSLASLNTEAFF.

The chain is built from TRBV28 and TRBJ2-7; a possible D gene is TRBD2 (6 bases). V was clipped by 0 bases and J by 3 bases, with 9 bases between them. The CDR3 is 14 residues long. Germline V gives CDR1 MDHEN, CDR2 SYDVKM. This CDR3 reads CASSLWEGNYEQYF. The CDR3 nucleotides are TGTGCCAGCAGTTTATGGGAGGGAAACTACGAGCAGTACTTC. Full variable domain (remainder filled in from reference TRBV28 and TRBJ2-7): DVKVTQSSRYLVKRTGEKVFLECVQDMDHENMFWYRQDPGLGLRLIYFSYDVKMKEKGDIPEGYSVSREKKERFSLILESASTNQTSMYLCASSLWEGNYEQYFGPGTRLTVT.

This clone was seen a few times. V is TRBV13 and J is TRBJ1-4; 7 positions match TRBD1. The V gene's germline CDR1 is PRHDT and CDR2 FYEKMQ (reference sequence). There are 14 residues in the CDR3. V dropped 5 bases and J dropped 6; count of bases not matched to a gene: 6. CDR3 region: CASSRRGADEKLFF. The CDR3 bases are TGTGCCAGCAGCCGCAGGGGGGCGGATGAAAAACTGTTTTTT.

The chain recombines TRBV7-9 with TRBJ1-5; weak D call: TRBD1 (5 bases). This CDR3 contains 15 residues. Trimming shortened V by 1 base and J by 0 bases, and 7 bases separated the two germline ends. Germline CDR1 and CDR2: SEHNR and FQNEAQ (reference sequence). The CDR3 nucleotides read TGTGCCAGCAGCTTAGGGGGGGGTAGCAATCAGCCCCAGCATTTT. Its translation: CASSLGGGSNQPQHF.

The V and J genes are TRBV7-2 and TRBJ2-2; no clear D. CDR3 length: 14 residues. Germline assignment: CDR1 SGHTA and CDR2 FQGNSA. V dropped 5 bases and J dropped 3 bases, with 10 bases sitting between them. DNA of the CDR3: TGTGCCAGCAGCCCCTCACGGGACACCGGGGAGCTGTTTTTT. Protein product: CASSPSRDTGELFF.

The chain combines TRBV7-2 with TRBJ2-5; TRBD2 agrees at 8 bases. The ends lost 0 bases at V and 1 base at J; junction bases unmatched: 4. The germline CDR1 and CDR2 sequences are SGHTA and FQGNSA. CDR3 length: 16 amino acids. The CDR3 bases are TGTGCCAGCAGCTTAGCAACTAGCGGTGGCCAAGAGACCCAGTACTTC. It specifies CASSLATSGGQETQYF.

V gene TRBV5-4 combines with J gene TRBJ2-7; 9 bases fit TRBD2. From germline, CDR1 is SGHNT and CDR2 YYREEE (reference sequence). J lost 0 bases, V lost 6 bases, and 10 bases had no gene match. This CDR3 region has 16 residues. CDR3 loop: CASTSDSGSDSYEQYF. CDR3 in DNA: TGTGCCAGCACCTCTGATAGCGGGAGCGACTCCTACGAGCAGTACTTC.

This chain uses TRBV9 with TRBJ2-7; D possibly corresponds to TRBD1 (6 bases). CDR1 SGDLS and CDR2 YYNGEE come from the germline V gene. CDR3 size: 14 residues. V was cut by 2 bases and J by 3 bases, with 12 bases left in between. The chain's CDR3 is CASSVGTGFYEQYF. Written as DNA, the CDR3 is TGTGCCAGCAGCGTCGGAACAGGGTTCTACGAGCAGTACTTC. The full variable domain, in which reference TRBV9 and TRBJ2-7 provide the parts outside the CDR3, is DSGVTQTPKHLITATGQRVTLRCSPRSGDLSVYWYQQSLDQGLQFLIQYYNGEERAKGNILERFSAQQFPDLHSELNLSSLELGDSALYFCASSVGTGFYEQYFGPGTRLTVT.